A selection of T cell receptor beta chains follows, all from one sample in a study of technical replicates of blood from a few donors. Assay: immunoSEQ multiplex PCR; the TCRdb copy retains only in-frame clones and omits some. The sample yields tens of thousands of clones, about 95% seen once. Sequenced: T cells isolated from PBMCs. The source is a human donor in good health. Each CDR3 is given with its conserved first and last residue. Each record gives: V gene, clone size, J gene, D gene, CDR3 protein, CDR3 DNA. D genes are given only for firm matches. Clone size, where shown, is once, few, many, or a class for clones that have expanded.

TRBV5-1	-	TRBJ1-2	TRBD1	CASRPKPTGNYGYTF	TGCGCCAGCAGACCCAAACCGACAGGGAACTATGGCTACACCTTC
TRBV28	-	TRBJ1-1	-	CASIRADGDTEAFF	TGTGCCAGCATTCGCGCCGACGGGGACACTGAAGCTTTCTTT
TRBV14	-	TRBJ2-7	-	CASSQGQVTFAYEQYF	TGTGCCAGCAGCCAAGGGCAGGTGACGTTTGCCTACGAGCAGTACTTC
TRBV6-4	-	TRBJ2-3	TRBD2	CASSDGTSGRYIDTDTQYF	TGTGCCAGCAGTGACGGGACTAGCGGGAGGTATATAGACACAGATACGCAGTATTTT
TRBV6-1	-	TRBJ2-5	-	CASSAGETQYF	TGTGCCAGCAGTGCCGGAGAGACCCAGTACTTC
TRBV5-8	-	TRBJ1-5	-	CASSLVSGAYQPQHF	TGTGCCAGCAGCTTGGTATCTGGGGCCTATCAGCCCCAGCATTTT
TRBV5-6	-	TRBJ1-1	-	CASSGGDAGNTEAFF	TGTGCCAGCAGCGGGGGGGACGCCGGGAACACTGAAGCTTTCTTT
TRBV27	-	TRBJ2-3	-	CASSSDTYTDTQYF	TGTGCCAGCAGTTCGGACACTTACACAGATACGCAGTATTTT
TRBV19	-	TRBJ2-3	TRBD2	CASSRLAGGLTSTDTQYF	TGTGCCAGTAGTAGACTAGCGGGAGGGCTTACTAGCACAGATACGCAGTATTTT
TRBV7-6	-	TRBJ2-2	-	CASSFFGGGTGELFF	TGTGCCAGCAGCTTTTTCGGGGGAGGAACCGGGGAGCTGTTTTTT
TRBV7-6	-	TRBJ2-7	-	CASSLERGSYEQYF	TGTGCCAGCAGCTTAGAAAGGGGGTCGTACGAGCAGTACTTC
TRBV27	-	TRBJ2-7	-	CASRVVGSPYYEQYF	TGTGCCAGCAGGGTCGTAGGGAGCCCGTACTACGAGCAGTACTTC
TRBV7-7	-	TRBJ2-2	TRBD1	CASSPGTANTGELFF	TGTGCTAGCAGTCCCGGGACAGCCAACACCGGGGAGCTGTTTTTT
TRBV18	few	TRBJ1-2	TRBD1	CASSPGQIYGYTF	TGTGCCAGCTCACCGGGACAGATCTATGGCTACACCTTC
TRBV2	-	TRBJ2-3	-	CAREDRLTDTQYF	TGTGCCAGGGAAGACAGACTCACAGATACGCAGTATTTT